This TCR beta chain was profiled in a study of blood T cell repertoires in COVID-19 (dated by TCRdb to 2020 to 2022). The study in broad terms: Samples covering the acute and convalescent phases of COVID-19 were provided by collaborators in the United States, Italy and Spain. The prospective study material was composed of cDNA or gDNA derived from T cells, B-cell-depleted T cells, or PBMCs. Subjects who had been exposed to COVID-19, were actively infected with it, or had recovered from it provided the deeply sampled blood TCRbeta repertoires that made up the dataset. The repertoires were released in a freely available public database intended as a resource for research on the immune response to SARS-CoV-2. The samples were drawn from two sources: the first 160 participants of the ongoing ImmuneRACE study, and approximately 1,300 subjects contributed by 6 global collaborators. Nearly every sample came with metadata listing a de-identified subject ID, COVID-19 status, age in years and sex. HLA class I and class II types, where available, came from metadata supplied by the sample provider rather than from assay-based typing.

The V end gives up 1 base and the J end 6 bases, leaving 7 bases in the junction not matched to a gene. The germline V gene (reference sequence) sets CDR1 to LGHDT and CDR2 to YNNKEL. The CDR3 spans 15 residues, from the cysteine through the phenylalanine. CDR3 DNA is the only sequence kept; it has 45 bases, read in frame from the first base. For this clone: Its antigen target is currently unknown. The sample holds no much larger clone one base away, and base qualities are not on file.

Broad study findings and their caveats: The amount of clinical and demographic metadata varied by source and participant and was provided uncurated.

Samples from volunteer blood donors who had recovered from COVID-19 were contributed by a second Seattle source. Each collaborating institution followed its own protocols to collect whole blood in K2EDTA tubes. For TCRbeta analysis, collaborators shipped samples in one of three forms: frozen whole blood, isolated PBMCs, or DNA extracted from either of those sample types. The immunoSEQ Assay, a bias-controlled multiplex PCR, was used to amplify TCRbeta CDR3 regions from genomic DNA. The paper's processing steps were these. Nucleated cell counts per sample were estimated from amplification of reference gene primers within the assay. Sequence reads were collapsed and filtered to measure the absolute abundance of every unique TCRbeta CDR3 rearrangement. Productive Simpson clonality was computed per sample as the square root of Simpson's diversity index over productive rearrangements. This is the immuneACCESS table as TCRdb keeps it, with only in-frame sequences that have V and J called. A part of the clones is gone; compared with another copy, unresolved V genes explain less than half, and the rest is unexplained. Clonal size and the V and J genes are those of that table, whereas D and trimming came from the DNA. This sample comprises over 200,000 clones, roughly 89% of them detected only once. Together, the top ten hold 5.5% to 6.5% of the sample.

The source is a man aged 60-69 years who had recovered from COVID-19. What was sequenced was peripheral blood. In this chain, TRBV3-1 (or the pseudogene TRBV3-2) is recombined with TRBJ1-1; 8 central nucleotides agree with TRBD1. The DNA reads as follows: TGTGCCAGCAGCCAAGCCGACAGGGGTAGGGCTGAAGCTTTCTTT. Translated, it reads CASSQADRGRAEAFF.